This T cell receptor (beta chain) was captured by sequencing in a study of T cells after yellow fever vaccination. Study-level information: SMART-Seq v4 Ultra Low Input handled preparation of low-cell-number fractions. Study results and limitations: Abundant clonotypes from the bulk population could have been carried over as contaminants into FACS-sorted repertoires. Among primary-vaccination clones, most reappeared after the booster, at 96% for CD4 and around 91% for CD8.

At least ten counts were recorded for this clonotype. Its cognate antigen is unknown. TCRdb independently ran MiXCR on the 5' RACE reads; one entry per CDR3 protein. The sample has fewer than 450,000 distinct CDR3 sequences, 4% seen once. This TCR derives from a man aged 18 to 29 who received the YFV17D yellow fever vaccine. This specimen consisted of PBMCs, obtained 5 days after the yellow fever booster vaccination.

The CDR3 region has the DNA TGTGCCAGCAGTTATGGGACAGGGGGCTCCACTGGCTACACCTTC. This gives the protein CASSYGTGGSTGYTF. This chain joins TRBV12-3 or TRBV12-4 and TRBJ1-2, with 12 bases fitting TRBD1. Unmatched junction bases numbered 7, after V lost 4 bases and J lost 7 bases. There are 15 residues in the CDR3.